This T cell receptor beta chain originates from a study of tumor-infiltrating lymphocytes in primary liver carcinoma (dated by TCRdb to the late 2010s). Broadly, across the study: Surgical resection was performed in China between November 2015 and 2016 on about five patients with histopathologically diagnosed primary liver carcinoma. TCRbeta repertoire sequencing covered 35 or so specimens from 5 patients: roughly 25 tumor regions, 5 adjacent noncancerous liver tissues and 5 peripheral blood samples. Each sample produced about 3.5 to 8 million productive TCRbeta reads, and read depth showed no significant difference between tissue types. Repertoires from technical replicates were highly reproducible, with mean shared-clone rates roughly 0.89 and correlation coefficients above 0.95. The tumors of the five patients were staged as T1-T3 N0M0, with maximum diameters ranging from about 4 to 11 cm. The study combined TCRbeta repertoire sequencing, expression microarrays and whole-exome sequencing across five regions of each liver tumor, with adjacent normal tissue and blood. Of the five patients (three men and two women, aged 30 to 69 years), four had hepatocellular carcinoma and one had combined HCC and intrahepatic cholangiocarcinoma.

Blood RNA was extracted from unsorted whole blood with TRIzol reagent; germline DNA came from the DNeasy Blood & Tissue kit. Chronic HBV infection was present in the patients, and the patients were treatment-naive at sampling. Before surgery, four milliliters of peripheral blood were collected into K2EDTA tubes. Of note for this clonotype: Its antigen is not yet known. A much larger clone is a single base away; this may be a read error.

Using a constant-region primer and ProtoScript II reverse transcriptase, TCRbeta-specific cDNA was reverse-transcribed from 500 ng total RNA. Three nested multiplex PCR rounds, following a slightly modified ARM-PCR procedure, were used to build the TCRbeta libraries. Each of the first two PCR rounds ran for approximately 10 cycles using multiplex TRBV1-TRBV30 forward primers together with a Cbeta reverse primer. Sample barcodes and Illumina adapters were added in a final 25-cycle PCR using Deep VentR polymerase. Before sequencing, amplicons of 200-500 bp were gel-purified using a QIAquick gel extraction kit. The TCRbeta amplicons were sequenced with 250-bp paired-end reads on an Illumina HiSeq 2500. On the study's bioinformatics: Quality trimming of reads was performed with Trimmomatic v0.33, and paired reads were merged with FLASH v1.2.11 so that full CDR3 sequences could be recovered. MiGEC v1.2.1b assigned V, D and J germline segments to the rearranged TCRbeta sequences. VDJtools v1.0.0 computed clonotype statistics and Shannon-Wiener diversity indices. To reduce sampling bias, subsequent analyses other than the diversity analysis used only the 250 most abundant clonotypes in each sample. The public reads were reanalyzed by TCRdb: fastp trimming at Q25, MiXCR alignment, in-frame beta chains only. When rows share a CDR3 protein, they turn into one entry using the most common DNA and genes. These V and J calls derive from TCRdb rather than the authors' analysis. This sample lists 300,000 to 400,000 distinct CDR3 sequences; less than 65% were detected once. The leading ten clones occupy under 8.5% of the sample.

Study-wide conclusions, independent of this receptor: Pairs of tumor regions showed greater repertoire overlap (mean roughly 35%) than tumor-adjacent pairs (roughly 17%) or tumor-blood pairs (roughly 14%), which is consistent with antigen-driven expansion. Compared with blood, tumors had a significantly larger share of the repertoire taken up by the top 250 clones (p = 0.039). With just a few patients in the study, the authors point out that the findings should be validated in a larger study. Because the samples were bulk and unsorted, CD4+ and CD8+ T cell repertoires could not be compared. Only the TCR beta chain was sequenced, which likely underestimates true repertoire diversity because unpaired alpha chains were not captured.

CDR1 MNHEY and CDR2 SVGEGT are derived from the germline V gene. The CDR3 has 14 amino acids, counting the end cysteine and phenylalanine. Left in the record is the CDR3 DNA by itself, 42 bases read in frame from the first base. Trimming leaves V shorter by 0 bases and J shorter by 6 bases, with the junction holding 2 bases beyond the gene matches. This receptor was identified in a man between 40 and 49 years old with primary liver carcinoma and hepatitis B virus infection. Sequences were obtained from peripheral blood. Rearrangement joined TRBV6-2 or TRBV6-3 to TRBJ1-5, with 7 middle bases fitting TRBD1. Read as DNA, the sequence is TGTGCCAGCAGTTACTCACAGGGGACTCAGCCCCAGCATTTT. Its coded protein is CASSYSQGTQPQHF.